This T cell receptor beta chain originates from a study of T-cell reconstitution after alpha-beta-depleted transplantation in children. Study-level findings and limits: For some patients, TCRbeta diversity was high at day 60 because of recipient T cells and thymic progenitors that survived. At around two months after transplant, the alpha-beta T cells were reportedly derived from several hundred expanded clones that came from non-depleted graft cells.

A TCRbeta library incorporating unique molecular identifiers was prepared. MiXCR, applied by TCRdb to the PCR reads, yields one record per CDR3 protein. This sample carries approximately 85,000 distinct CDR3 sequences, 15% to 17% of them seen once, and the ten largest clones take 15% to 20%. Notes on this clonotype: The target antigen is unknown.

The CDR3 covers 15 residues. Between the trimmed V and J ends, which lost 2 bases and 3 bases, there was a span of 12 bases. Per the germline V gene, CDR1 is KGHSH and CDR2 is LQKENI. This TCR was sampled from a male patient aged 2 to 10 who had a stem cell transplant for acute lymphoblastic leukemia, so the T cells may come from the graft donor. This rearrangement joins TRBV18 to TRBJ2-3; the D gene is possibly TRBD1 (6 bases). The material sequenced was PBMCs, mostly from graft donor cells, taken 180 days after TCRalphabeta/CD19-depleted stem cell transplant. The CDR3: CASSPDRIVTDTQYF. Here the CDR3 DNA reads TGTGCCAGCTCACCAGACAGGATTGTGACAGATACGCAGTATTTT.